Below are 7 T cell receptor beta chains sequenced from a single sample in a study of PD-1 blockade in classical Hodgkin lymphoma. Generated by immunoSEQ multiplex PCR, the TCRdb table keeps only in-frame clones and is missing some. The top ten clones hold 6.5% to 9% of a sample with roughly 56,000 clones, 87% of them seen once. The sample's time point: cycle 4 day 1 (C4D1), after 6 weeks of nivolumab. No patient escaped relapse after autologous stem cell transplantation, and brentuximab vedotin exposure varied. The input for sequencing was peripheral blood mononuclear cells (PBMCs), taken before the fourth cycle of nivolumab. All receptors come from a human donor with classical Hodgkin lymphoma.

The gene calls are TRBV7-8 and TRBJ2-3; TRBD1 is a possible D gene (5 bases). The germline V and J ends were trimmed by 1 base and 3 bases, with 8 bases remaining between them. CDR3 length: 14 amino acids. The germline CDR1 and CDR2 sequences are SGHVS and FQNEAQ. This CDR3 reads CASSLGTSTDTQYF. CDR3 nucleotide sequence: TGTGCCAGCAGCTTAGGGACATCTACAGATACGCAGTATTTT.

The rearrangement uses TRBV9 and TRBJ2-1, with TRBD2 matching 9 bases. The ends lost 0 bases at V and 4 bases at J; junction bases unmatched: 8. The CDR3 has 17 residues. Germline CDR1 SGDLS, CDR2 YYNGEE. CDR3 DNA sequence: TGTGCCAGCAGCGTAGGTGGCGGGGGGGCCACATACAATGAGCAGTTCTTC. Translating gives CASSVGGGGATYNEQFF.

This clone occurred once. The CDR3 DNA reads TGTGCCAGCAGTGAGCTATCCTGGAGGGGGGAAAAACTGTTTTTT. Its protein is CASSELSWRGEKLFF. The chain couples TRBV2 to TRBJ1-4; TRBD1 might be the D (6 bases). V was clipped by 3 bases and J by 8 bases, with 16 bases between them. CDR1 and CDR2 from the germline V gene are SNHLY and FYNNEI. The CDR3 extends over 15 amino acids. Using reference TRBV2 and TRBJ1-4 for the parts outside the CDR3, the full variable domain is EPEVTQTPSHQVTQMGQEVILRCVPISNHLYFYWYRQILGQKVEFLVSFYNNEISEKSEIFDDQFSVERPDGSNFTLKIRSTKLEDSAMYFCASSELSWRGEKLFFGSGTQLSVL.

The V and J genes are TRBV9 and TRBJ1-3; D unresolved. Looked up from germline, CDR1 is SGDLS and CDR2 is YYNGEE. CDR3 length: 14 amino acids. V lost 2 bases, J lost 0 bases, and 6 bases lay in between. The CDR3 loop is CASSVNPSGNTIYF. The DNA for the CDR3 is TGTGCCAGCAGCGTTAACCCCTCTGGAAACACCATATATTTT.

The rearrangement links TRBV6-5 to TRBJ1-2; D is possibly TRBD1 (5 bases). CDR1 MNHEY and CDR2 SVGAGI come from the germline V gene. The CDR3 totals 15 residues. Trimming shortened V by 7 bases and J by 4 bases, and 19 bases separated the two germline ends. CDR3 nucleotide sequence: TGTGCCAGCAACGTCCAAGGGGATAGTCTCTATGGCTACACCTTC. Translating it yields CASNVQGDSLYGYTF.

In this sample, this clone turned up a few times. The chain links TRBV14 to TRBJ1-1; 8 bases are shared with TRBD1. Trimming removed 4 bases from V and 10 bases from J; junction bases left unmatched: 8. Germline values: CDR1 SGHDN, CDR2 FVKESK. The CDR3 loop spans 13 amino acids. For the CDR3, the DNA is TGTGCCAGCAGCCCCGGGACAGGCTTTCGAGCTTTCTTT. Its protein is CASSPGTGFRAFF.

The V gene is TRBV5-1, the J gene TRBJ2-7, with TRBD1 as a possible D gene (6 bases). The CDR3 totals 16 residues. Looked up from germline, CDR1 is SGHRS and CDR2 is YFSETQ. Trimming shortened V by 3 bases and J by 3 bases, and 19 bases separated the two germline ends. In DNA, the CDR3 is TGCGCCAGCAGCTCCTCAGGGGCGACCATTTACTACGAGCAGTACTTC. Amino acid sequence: CASSSSGATIYYEQYF. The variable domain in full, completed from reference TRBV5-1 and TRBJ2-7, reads KAGVTQTPRYLIKTRGQQVTLSCSPISGHRSVSWYQQTPGQGLQFLFEYFSETQRNKGNFPGRFSGRQFSNSRSEMNVSTLELGDSALYLCASSSSGATIYYEQYFGPGTRLTVT.